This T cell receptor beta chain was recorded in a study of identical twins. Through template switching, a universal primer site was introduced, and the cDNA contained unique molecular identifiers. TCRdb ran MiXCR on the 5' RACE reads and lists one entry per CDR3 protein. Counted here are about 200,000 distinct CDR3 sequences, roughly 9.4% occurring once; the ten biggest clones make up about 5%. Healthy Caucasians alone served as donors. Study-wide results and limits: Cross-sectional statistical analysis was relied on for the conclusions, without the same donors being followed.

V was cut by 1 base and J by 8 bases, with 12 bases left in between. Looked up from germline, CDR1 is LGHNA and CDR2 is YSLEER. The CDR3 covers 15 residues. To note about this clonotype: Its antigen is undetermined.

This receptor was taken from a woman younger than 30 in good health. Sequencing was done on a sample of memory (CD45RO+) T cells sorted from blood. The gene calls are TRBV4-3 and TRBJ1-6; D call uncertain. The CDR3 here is CASSQGTKVYSPLHF. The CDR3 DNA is TGCGCCAGCAGCCAAGGGACTAAGGTGTATTCACCCCTCCACTTT.